The 5 T cell receptor beta chains given below trace back to one sample, sequenced in a study of T cell changes during pregnancy in multiple sclerosis. Clones were sequenced by immunoSEQ multiplex PCR, and TCRdb holds only the in-frame ones, with some missing. Of over 70,000 clones in the sample, roughly 92% were seen once. Material: peripheral blood, obtained in the first trimester of pregnancy. Receptors originate from a female donor in good health, enrolled as a control in a pregnancy study.

This sequence joins TRBV28 and TRBJ1-5, with D maybe TRBD1 (6 bases). Trimming left V 5 bases short and J 0 bases short, with 14 bases between. The CDR3 runs 16 residues. Germline CDR1 is MDHEN and CDR2 is SYDVKM. DNA of the CDR3: TGTGCCAGCAGTGACCGAACAGGGTATAGCAATCAGCCCCAGCATTTT. It is translated as CASSDRTGYSNQPQHF.

The chain has TRBV9 and TRBJ2-2; perhaps TRBD2 as D (5 bases). The CDR3 totals 14 residues. In germline, CDR1 is SGDLS, CDR2 YYNGEE. V shed 6 bases and J shed 1 base, with 10 bases lying between them. CDR3 protein: CASTSSGNTGELFF. CDR3 nucleotides: TGTGCCAGCACTTCCAGCGGGAACACCGGGGAGCTGTTTTTT.

The rearrangement uses TRBV7-2 and TRBJ2-3, with D possibly TRBD2 on 5 matching bases. This CDR3 has 10 amino acids. V was shortened by 5 bases and J by 8 bases, with 5 bases between the two germline ends. Per the germline V gene, CDR1 is SGHTA and CDR2 is FQGNSA. CDR3: CASSGGTQYF. For the CDR3, the DNA is TGTGCCAGCAGCGGAGGTACGCAGTATTTT.

This clone has only a few counts. The chain has TRBV6-5 and TRBJ1-1; 7 bases are a match to TRBD1. J lost 4 bases, V lost 6 bases, and 5 bases had no gene match. The germline V gene has CDR1 MNHEY and CDR2 SVGAGI. This CDR3 comprises 13 residues. The CDR3 bases are TGTGCCAGCAGGTCGACAGGGATCACTGAAGCTTTCTTT. It is translated as CASRSTGITEAFF.

The chain joins TRBV5-5 to TRBJ2-6; TRBD1 matches 9 bases. The V segment lost 3 bases and the J segment 2 bases; nucleotides outside the gene matches: 0. This CDR3 spans 15 amino acids. CDR1 and CDR2 from the germline V gene are SGHKS and YYEKEE (reference sequence). DNA of the CDR3: TGTGCCAGCAGCTGGACAGGGGCTGGGGCCAACGTCCTGACTTTC. As protein: CASSWTGAGANVLTF.